This T cell receptor beta chain is drawn from a study of cytomegalovirus exposure and HLA in healthy donors. General observations from the study: Most TCRs appeared rarely, but some public TCRs recurred in many donors.

In the PCR, 60 Vbeta and 13 Jbeta primers were used. Data came from immunoSEQ multiplex PCR; TCRdb stores just in-frame clones and leaves some out. The sample features roughly 79,000 clones, with about 4.2% in its top ten. About this clone itself: Its target is not known.

The CDR3 extends over 16 amino acids. The trim removed 1 base at V and 1 base at J, leaving 3 bases unmatched. Germline V gene lookup returns CDR1 SGHVS and CDR2 FQNEAQ. This chain connects TRBV7-8 to TRBJ2-3, with 9 bases fitting TRBD2. The specimen was PBMCs. The source is a young man in good health and CMV-seronegative. CDR3 in amino acids: CASSLGPSGGTDTQYF. CDR3 DNA sequence: TGTGCCAGCAGCTTAGGTCCTAGCGGGGGCACAGATACGCAGTATTTT.